One T cell receptor beta chain is described in this entry. What it binds is not known. This entry belongs to a study of cytomegalovirus exposure and HLA in healthy donors. Whole-study context: Some 200 million T cells yielded 100 million to 130 million unique TCR beta sequences, as an earlier analysis found. The study, taken as a whole, reports: In all likelihood, a cluster of highly shared sequence variants was a sequencing artifact.

V lost 2 bases and J lost 9; bases outside the gene matches: 7. The germline CDR1 and CDR2 sequences are SGHNT and YYREEE (reference sequence). The CDR3 runs to 15 residues. The PCR employed 60 Vbeta primers together with 13 Jbeta primers. Assay: immunoSEQ multiplex PCR; the TCRdb copy retains only in-frame clones and omits some. The table includes 100,000 or so clones, about 76% detected once. The chain employs TRBV5-4 and TRBJ1-6; TRBD1 agrees at 8 bases. Specimen: PBMCs. This TCR was recovered from a woman in her thirties or forties in good health and CMV-seropositive. CDR3 sequence: CASSFTGGGGSPLHF. In nucleotides, the CDR3 is TGTGCCAGCAGCTTTACAGGGGGAGGTGGTTCACCCCTCCACTTT.